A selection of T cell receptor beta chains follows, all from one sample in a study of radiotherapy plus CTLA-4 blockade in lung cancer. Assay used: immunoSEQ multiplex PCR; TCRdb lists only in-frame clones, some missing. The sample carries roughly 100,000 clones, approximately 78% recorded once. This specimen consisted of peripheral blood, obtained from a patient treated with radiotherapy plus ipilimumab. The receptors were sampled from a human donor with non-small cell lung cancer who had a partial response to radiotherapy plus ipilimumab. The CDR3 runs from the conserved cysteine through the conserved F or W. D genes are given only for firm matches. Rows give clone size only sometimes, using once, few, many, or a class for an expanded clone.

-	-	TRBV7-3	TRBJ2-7	CASSLTAGREQYF	TGTGCCAGCAGCTTAACGGCGGGACGCGAGCAGTACTTC
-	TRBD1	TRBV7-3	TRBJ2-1	CASSLTGGQGYEQFF	TGTGCCAGCAGCTTAACGGGGGGACAGGGTTATGAGCAGTTCTTC
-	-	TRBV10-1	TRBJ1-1	CARESEGNTEAFF	TGCGCCAGGGAAAGCGAGGGGAACACTGAAGCTTTCTTT
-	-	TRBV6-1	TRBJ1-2	CASSEGDRLHGYTF	TGTGCCAGCAGTGAAGGTGACAGGCTCCATGGCTACACCTTC
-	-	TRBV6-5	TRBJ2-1	CASSPSSSSYNEQFF	TGTGCCAGCAGTCCAAGCTCAAGTTCCTACAATGAGCAGTTCTTC
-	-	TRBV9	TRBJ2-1	CASSVDRGEQFF	TGTGCCAGCAGCGTAGATCGGGGTGAGCAGTTCTTC
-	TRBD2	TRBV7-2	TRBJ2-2	CASSPQGGANTGELFF	TGTGCCAGCAGCCCCCAGGGAGGGGCGAACACCGGGGAGCTGTTTTTT
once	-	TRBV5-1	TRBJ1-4	CASSLRATNEKLFF	TGCGCCAGCAGCTTGAGAGCAACTAATGAAAAACTGTTTTTT
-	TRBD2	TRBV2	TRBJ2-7	CASSERPRTSGEQYF	TGTGCCAGCAGTGAAAGGCCCCGGACTAGCGGCGAGCAGTACTTC
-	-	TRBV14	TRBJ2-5	CASSQSLQETQYF	TGTGCCAGCAGCCAGTCACTTCAAGAGACCCAGTACTTC
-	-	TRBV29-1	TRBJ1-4	CSVRDSVNEKLFF	TGCAGCGTCCGAGACAGCGTTAATGAAAAACTGTTTTTT
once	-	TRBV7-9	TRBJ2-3	CASSLEGSYTDTQYF	TGTGCCAGCAGCTTGGAGGGGTCCTACACAGATACGCAGTATTTT
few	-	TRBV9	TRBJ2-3	CASSVVGEALAGRFSTQYF	TGTGCCAGCAGCGTAGTCGGGGAGGCCTTGGCTGGCCGCTTCTCTACGCAGTATTTT
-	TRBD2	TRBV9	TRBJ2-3	CASSRQGGRADTQYF	TGTGCCAGCAGCCGCCAGGGCGGGAGGGCAGATACGCAGTATTTT
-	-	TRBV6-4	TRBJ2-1	CASSERGSFGGNEQFF	TGTGCCAGCAGTGAGCGGGGTTCTTTTGGGGGCAATGAGCAGTTCTTC
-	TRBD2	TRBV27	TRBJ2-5	CASGIPGRVETQYF	TGTGCCAGCGGAATTCCCGGGAGGGTCGAGACCCAGTACTTC